Below, one T cell receptor beta chain is given with its context. Original processing methods: Researchers report that nucleated cell counts were estimated from reference gene primer amplification. Generated by immunoSEQ multiplex PCR, the TCRdb table keeps only in-frame clones and is missing some. That table furnishes V, J and clone size, whereas the DNA furnished D and trimming. The sample records roughly 250,000 clones, approximately 84% being singletons. Trimming removed 2 bases from V and 0 bases from J; junction bases left unmatched: 7. Germline V gives CDR1 SGHAT, CDR2 FQNNGV. The CDR3 loop spans 17 amino acids. The source of the sample is a study of blood T cell repertoires in COVID-19. The wider study: From the United States, Italy and Spain came samples of acute and convalescent COVID-19. The cDNA or gDNA used as material had been derived from T cells, B-cell-depleted T cells, or PBMCs.

This clonotype was sampled from an elderly woman with acute or convalescent COVID-19. The chain links TRBV11-2 to TRBJ1-3; 7 bases are shared with TRBD1. The sample taken for sequencing was peripheral blood. In nucleotides, the CDR3 is TGTGCCAGCAGCTTAAAAGGGACAGCCCTCTCTGGAAACACCATATATTTT. Amino acids: CASSLKGTALSGNTIYF.